The 17 T cell receptor beta chains below come from one sample, sequenced in a study of cytomegalovirus exposure and HLA in healthy donors. TCRdb keeps only in-frame clones here, not all; method: immunoSEQ multiplex PCR. The repertoire holds 60,000 or so clones, with about 92% as singletons. Sample: PBMCs. The origin of the receptors is a woman between 18 and 30 years old in good health and CMV-seronegative.

This chain links TRBV25-1 with TRBJ2-1; 8 positions agree with TRBD1. The CDR3 spans 16 residues. The V segment lost 3 bases and the J segment 9 bases; nucleotides outside the gene matches: 13. Germline-derived CDR1 and CDR2 are MGHDK and SYGVNS. The CDR3 reads CASSDIRRTGRGEQFF. CDR3 coding DNA: TGTGCCAGCAGTGACATCCGGAGGACAGGGCGGGGTGAGCAGTTCTTC.

The chain joins TRBV10-3 to TRBJ2-2, with 7 bases lining up with TRBD1. CDR1 ENHRY and CDR2 SYGVKD come from the germline V gene. This CDR3 is 15 amino acids long. V was pared by 8 bases and J by 0 bases, with 6 bases of the junction left unmatched. The CDR3 is CAIRSGTANTGELFF. The CDR3 nucleotides read TGTGCCATCCGATCTGGGACAGCGAACACCGGGGAGCTGTTTTTT.

J is TRBJ2-5 and V is TRBV2; 7 bases map to TRBD1. Germline-derived CDR1 and CDR2 are SNHLY and FYNNEI. The CDR3 runs to 15 residues. V was pared by 6 bases and J by 5 bases, with 12 bases of the junction left unmatched. The CDR3: CASRGVGGYQETQYF. The DNA for the CDR3 is TGTGCCAGCAGAGGGGTAGGGGGCTATCAGGAGACCCAGTACTTC. The full variable domain, rest sourced from reference TRBV2 and TRBJ2-5, is EPEVTQTPSHQVTQMGQEVILRCVPISNHLYFYWYRQILGQKVEFLVSFYNNEISEKSEIFDDQFSVERPDGSNFTLKIRSTKLEDSAMYFCASRGVGGYQETQYFGPGTRLLVL.

V is TRBV4-1 and J is TRBJ2-5; TRBD1 matches 8 bases. The CDR3 covers 15 residues. V was pared by 4 bases and J by 5 bases, with 9 bases of the junction left unmatched. CDR1 and CDR2 (germline): MGHRA, YSYEKL. The CDR3 region is CASSPQGAGVETQYF. DNA for the CDR3: TGCGCCAGCAGCCCGCAGGGGGCTGGTGTTGAGACCCAGTACTTC.

CDR3 nucleotide sequence: TGCGCCAGCAGATTAGAGCGAGAGCAGTACTTC. It codes for CASRLEREQYF. V usage is TRBV10-1 and J usage is TRBJ2-7; D gene unclear. V was pared by 6 bases and J by 7 bases, with 10 bases between. The CDR3 consists of 11 residues. CDR1 is WNHNN and CDR2 is SYGVQD in the germline V gene (reference sequence).

The gene calls are TRBV28 and TRBJ1-1; perhaps TRBD1 as D (6 bases). Germline CDR1 is MDHEN and CDR2 is SYDVKM. V was shortened by 6 bases and J by 1 base, with 12 bases between the two germline ends. The CDR3 contains 14 residues. Here the CDR3 DNA reads TGTGCCAGCAGGACACAGGGTGCGAACACTGAAGCTTTCTTT. Amino acid sequence: CASRTQGANTEAFF.

In DNA form, the CDR3 reads TGTGCCAGCAGTGTCCTCACTAGCGGTCTCTACAATGAGCAGTTCTTC. Encoded protein: CASSVLTSGLYNEQFF. The chain recombines TRBV2 with TRBJ2-1, with 8 bases matching TRBD2. Germline V gene lookup returns CDR1 SNHLY and CDR2 FYNNEI. This CDR3 comprises 16 residues. J gave up 3 bases and V 4 bases, and 8 bases lay outside the gene matches.

V is TRBV9 and J is TRBJ2-1; 7 bases align to TRBD1. Trimming at V came to 4 bases and at J to 7 bases, leaving 2 bases not matched to a gene. Germline loops: CDR1 SGDLS, CDR2 YYNGEE. The CDR3 is 12 residues long. CDR3 loop: CASSKGQNEQFF. DNA of the CDR3: TGTGCCAGCAGCAAGGGACAGAATGAGCAGTTCTTC.

The chain joins TRBV5-4 to TRBJ1-2; no clear D gene. Trimming stripped 9 bases from V and 2 bases from J, with 8 bases between. CDR3 length: 11 residues. CDR1 SGHNT and CDR2 YYREEE come from the germline V gene (reference sequence). CDR3 protein: CATKRNYGYTF. The CDR3 DNA sequence: TGTGCCACTAAGCGAAACTATGGCTACACCTTC.

This chain joins TRBV14 and TRBJ2-1, with 7 bases lining up with TRBD1. The germline CDR1 and CDR2 sequences are SGHDN and FVKESK. The CDR3 totals 16 residues. The trim removed 4 bases at V and 3 bases at J, leaving 9 bases unmatched. The CDR3 reads CASSLRGQGGYNEQFF. The DNA of the CDR3 is TGTGCCAGCAGCCTGAGGGGGCAGGGCGGCTACAATGAGCAGTTCTTC.

The rearrangement joins TRBV5-1 to TRBJ2-2; D uncertain. V was pared by 3 bases and J by 4 bases, with 10 bases between. The V gene's germline CDR1 is SGHRS and CDR2 YFSETQ. This CDR3 has 14 residues. This chain's CDR3 is CASSSEYGTGELFF. The CDR3 DNA follows: TGCGCCAGCAGCTCCGAGTACGGCACCGGGGAGCTGTTTTTT.

The rearrangement uses TRBV29-1 and TRBJ1-2, with D uncertain. There are 12 residues in the CDR3. With 4 bases removed from V and 3 bases from J, the gap between germline ends came to 9 bases. The V gene's germline CDR1 is SQVTM and CDR2 ANQGSEA. This CDR3 is CSVGRSDYGYTF. The DNA for the CDR3 is TGCAGCGTTGGGAGGTCTGACTATGGCTACACCTTC.

This clone has only one observation. V gene TRBV6-5 combines with J gene TRBJ2-3; tentative D call: TRBD2 (5 bases). CDR3 length: 15 residues. The V gene lost 4 bases and the J gene lost 2 bases, with 13 bases spanning the gap. CDR1 is MNHEY and CDR2 is SVGAGI in the germline V gene. CDR3 coding DNA: TGTGCCAGCAGTTTCTCACTAGGCTTCACAGATACGCAGTATTTT. Its protein product is CASSFSLGFTDTQYF.

The chain is built from TRBV28 and TRBJ1-3, with D perhaps TRBD1 (5 bases). Germline CDR1 and CDR2: MDHEN and SYDVKM. The V end was cut by 6 bases, the J end by 0 bases, with 15 bases between. This CDR3 has 16 residues. The CDR3: CASRPPHRYSGNTIYF. CDR3 DNA sequence: TGTGCCAGCAGGCCCCCCCACAGGTACTCTGGAAACACCATATATTTT.

The V and J genes are TRBV2 and TRBJ1-3; 7 bases match TRBD1. The CDR3 has 16 residues. The trim removed 6 bases at V and 0 bases at J, leaving 8 bases unmatched. The germline V gene encodes CDR1 SNHLY and CDR2 FYNNEI. The CDR3 protein is CASSYRGAASGNTIYF. As DNA, the CDR3 is TGTGCCAGCAGCTACAGGGGCGCAGCCTCTGGAAACACCATATATTTT. The entire variable domain, with the rest obtained from reference TRBV2 and TRBJ1-3, is as follows: EPEVTQTPSHQVTQMGQEVILRCVPISNHLYFYWYRQILGQKVEFLVSFYNNEISEKSEIFDDQFSVERPDGSNFTLKIRSTKLEDSAMYFCASSYRGAASGNTIYFGEGSWLTVV.

The chain employs TRBV6-1 and TRBJ2-6; 7 positions match TRBD1. V shed 6 bases and J 13 bases; nucleotides not matched to a gene: 12. In germline, CDR1 is MNHNS, CDR2 SASEGT. CDR3 length: 14 residues. The chain's CDR3 is CASRPPGTEGVLTF. The CDR3 DNA reads as TGTGCCAGCAGACCCCCCGGGACAGAGGGGGTCCTGACTTTC.

V gene TRBV4-2 combines with J gene TRBJ1-3; TRBD1 matches 7 bases. The J segment lost 0 bases and the V segment lost 0 bases, leaving 2 bases of the junction unmatched. There are 16 residues in the CDR3. Germline V gene data show CDR1 as LGHNA and CDR2 as YNFKEQ. CDR3 sequence: CASSQDWDSSGNTIYF. The CDR3 nucleotides read TGTGCCAGCAGCCAAGATTGGGACAGCTCTGGAAACACCATATATTTT.